These 9 T cell receptor beta chains originate from one sample sequenced in a study of cytomegalovirus exposure and HLA in healthy donors (dated by TCRdb to between 2016 and 2019). Libraries were prepared through the immunoSEQ multiplex PCR assay. A mixture of 60 forward primers for TCR Vbeta segments and 13 reverse primers for TCR Jbeta segments was used in the multiplex PCR. As stored in TCRdb, this immuneACCESS dataset retains in-frame rearrangements with V and J assigned. A fraction of the clones does not appear; measured against another copy, unresolved V genes explain less than half of the discrepancy, and the remainder lacks a known reason. The sample table contains about 170,000 clones; only one count was recorded for approximately 85% of them. The ten largest clones take up around 2.5% of the sample. Material for sequencing was PBMCs. Source of these receptors: a young man in good health and CMV-seropositive.

This rearrangement joins TRBV2 to TRBJ2-1, with 10 bases fitting TRBD2. This CDR3 has 19 amino acids. Germline CDR1 is SNHLY and CDR2 is FYNNEI. Trimming at V came to 2 bases and at J to 4 bases, leaving 14 bases not matched to a gene. The DNA for the CDR3 is TGTGCCAGCAGTGAAATCCTCGCTAGCGGGAGCCTCACTTACAATGAGCAGTTCTTC. It codes for CASSEILASGSLTYNEQFF.

J is TRBJ1-6 and V is TRBV30; TRBD1 aligns across 10 bases. CDR3 length: 15 amino acids. Germline-derived CDR1 and CDR2 are GTSNPN and SVGIG (reference sequence). Trimming took 0 bases from V and 7 from J; bases not matched to a gene: 3. The CDR3 region is CAWSVGQGENSPLHF. As DNA, the CDR3 is TGTGCCTGGAGTGTCGGACAGGGGGAAAATTCACCCCTCCACTTT.

This clone was found many times. This chain links TRBV4-1 with TRBJ1-5; D unresolved. Trimming removed 3 bases from V and 3 bases from J, with 6 bases in between. This CDR3 contains 13 residues. From germline, CDR1 is MGHRA and CDR2 YSYEKL. CDR3 bases: TGCGCCAGCAGCCAGCACTTCAATCAGCCCCAGCATTTT. It is translated as CASSQHFNQPQHF.

The chain employs TRBV27 and TRBJ2-3; 8 nucleotides match TRBD1. This CDR3 spans 15 amino acids. Per the germline V gene, CDR1 is MNHEY and CDR2 is SMNVEV (reference sequence). V was clipped by 5 bases and J by 5 bases; unmatched bases: 9. CDR3 sequence (DNA): TGTGCCAGCAGTGGTCAGGACAGGGAAGTAGATACGCAGTATTTT. Translation: CASSGQDREVDTQYF.

The chain joins TRBV11-3 to TRBJ1-2, with a possible D match to TRBD1 (5 bases). Germline CDR1 SGHNT, CDR2 YENEEA. V dropped 5 bases and J dropped 12 bases, with 13 bases sitting between them. The CDR3 runs 11 residues. CDR3 coding DNA: TGTGCCAGCAGCGGAGGGACGGCCAACACCTTC. Its translation is CASSGGTANTF.

The chain is built from TRBV7-8 and TRBJ1-4; 10 positions agree with TRBD1. The germline V gene has CDR1 SGHVS and CDR2 FQNEAQ. CDR3 length: 15 residues. Trimming took 5 bases from V and 7 from J; bases not matched to a gene: 7. In DNA, the CDR3 is TGTGCCAGCAGCCCGAACCGGGACAGGGGTGAAAAACTGTTTTTT. This codes for CASSPNRDRGEKLFF.

This clone was observed a handful of times. The J gene is TRBJ2-1, the V gene TRBV6-6; D might be TRBD1 (5 bases). This CDR3 is built from 14 residues. Germline values: CDR1 MNHNY, CDR2 SVGAGI (reference sequence). With 4 bases removed from V and 7 bases from J, the gap between germline ends came to 14 bases. The CDR3 region has the DNA TGTGCCAGCAGTTTCACACCCAGGGTGAATGAGCAGTTCTTC. It is translated as CASSFTPRVNEQFF.

The genes are TRBV5-1 and TRBJ1-1; 7 positions agree with TRBD1. Trimming removed 0 bases from V and 0 bases from J; junction bases left unmatched: 5. Germline V gives CDR1 SGHRS, CDR2 YFSETQ. The CDR3 totals 16 residues. The CDR3 region has the DNA TGCGCCAGCAGCTTGGAGAGGGGGCGGATGAACACTGAAGCTTTCTTT. This translates into CASSLERGRMNTEAFF.

This chain connects TRBV19 to TRBJ2-7, with 10 positions matching TRBD2. V gave up 3 bases and J gave up 2 bases; unmatched junction bases: 4. In germline, CDR1 is LNHDA, CDR2 SQIVND (reference sequence). The CDR3 sequence is 15 residues long. The CDR3 nucleotides read TGTGCCAGTAGTATGGTTCTAGCGGGAGCCTACGAGCAGTACTTC. It yields the protein CASSMVLAGAYEQYF. Looking up the rest from reference TRBV19 and TRBJ2-7 gives the full variable domain: DGGITQSPKYLFRKEGQNVTLSCEQNLNHDAMYWYRQDPGQGLRLIYYSQIVNDFQKGDIAEGYSVSREKKESFPLTVTSAQKNPTAFYLCASSMVLAGAYEQYFGPGTRLTVT.